This section outlines one T cell receptor (beta chain) sequence together with its context. The antigen is unknown. The data stem from a study of T cells in localized non-small cell lung cancer. The study, taken as a whole, reports: Adjacent uninvolved lung had the highest clonality, suggesting focused antigen responses. Elevated circulating T cell density in blood was associated with longer overall survival. Because sequencing included only one region (of the tumor), heterogeneity remains possible. The appearance of a median approximately 60 of the top 100 tumor clones was seen in adjacent lung.

Germline V gene data show CDR1 as SSHAT and CDR2 as FNYEAQ (reference sequence). The CDR3 spans 15 residues. Trimming at V came to 7 bases and at J to 3 bases, leaving 8 bases not matched to a gene. Some clones are missing from TCRdb's copy, which holds only in-frame ones; the method was immunoSEQ multiplex PCR. The sample carries 35,000 to 50,000 clones, over 75% recorded once. This sequence originates from a woman between 35 and 75 years old with stage II lung adenocarcinoma. This chain uses TRBV7-7 with TRBJ2-1, with 8 nucleotides matching TRBD2. The specimen was PBMCs, collected before any cancer treatment. The CDR3 loop is CASMSGAGGYNEQFF. CDR3 DNA sequence: TGTGCCAGCATGTCAGGGGCGGGGGGCTACAATGAGCAGTTCTTC.